The clone carrying this TCR beta chain was counted once. This sample is drawn from a study of blood T cell repertoires in COVID-19. This CDR3 comprises 20 residues. From germline, CDR1 is MNHNS and CDR2 SASEGT. V trimming: 4 bases; J trimming: 3 bases; junction bases outside the gene matches: 12. Produced via immunoSEQ multiplex PCR; TCRdb's table is partial and in-frame only. This table holds approximately 350,000 clones, around 89% found once. The clonotype originates from a woman in her twenties or thirties with COVID-19, enrolled during active disease. The sample taken for sequencing was peripheral blood. The chain couples TRBV6-1 to TRBJ2-2; 15 nucleotides align to TRBD2. The CDR3 region is CASSGRPSGTSGGYTGELFF. CDR3 in DNA: TGTGCCAGCAGTGGAAGGCCGAGCGGGACTAGCGGGGGGTACACCGGGGAGCTGTTTTTT.